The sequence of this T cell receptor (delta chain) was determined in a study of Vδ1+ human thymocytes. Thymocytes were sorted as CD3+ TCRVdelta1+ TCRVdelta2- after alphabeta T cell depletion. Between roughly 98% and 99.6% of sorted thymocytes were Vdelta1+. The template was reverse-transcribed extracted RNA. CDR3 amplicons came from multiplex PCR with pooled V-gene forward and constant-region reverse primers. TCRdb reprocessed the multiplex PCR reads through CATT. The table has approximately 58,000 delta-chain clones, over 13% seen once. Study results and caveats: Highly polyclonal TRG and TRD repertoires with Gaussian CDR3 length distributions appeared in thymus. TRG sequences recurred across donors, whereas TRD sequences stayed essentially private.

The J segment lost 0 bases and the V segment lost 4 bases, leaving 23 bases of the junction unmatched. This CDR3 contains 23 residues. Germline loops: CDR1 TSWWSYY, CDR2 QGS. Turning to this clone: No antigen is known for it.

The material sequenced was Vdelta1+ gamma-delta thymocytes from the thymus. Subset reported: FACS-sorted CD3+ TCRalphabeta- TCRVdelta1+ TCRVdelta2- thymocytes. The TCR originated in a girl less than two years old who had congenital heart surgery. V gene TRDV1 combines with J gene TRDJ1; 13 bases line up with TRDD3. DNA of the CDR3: TGTGCTCTTGGGGGACGTGCCTATTCCAAACTGGGGGATACGCGAGGAAACACCGATAAACTCATCTTT. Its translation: CALGGRAYSKLGDTRGNTDKLIF.